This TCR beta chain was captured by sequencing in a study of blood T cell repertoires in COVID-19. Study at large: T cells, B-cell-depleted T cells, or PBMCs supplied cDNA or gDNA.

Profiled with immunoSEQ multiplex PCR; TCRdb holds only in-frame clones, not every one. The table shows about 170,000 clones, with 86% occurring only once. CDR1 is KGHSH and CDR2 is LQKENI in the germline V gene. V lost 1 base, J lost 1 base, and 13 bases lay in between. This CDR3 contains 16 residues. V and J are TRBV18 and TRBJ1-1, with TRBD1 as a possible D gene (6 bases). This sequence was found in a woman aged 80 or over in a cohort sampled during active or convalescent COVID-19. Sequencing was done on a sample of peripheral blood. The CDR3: CASSPRTDRANTEAFF. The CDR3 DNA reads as TGTGCCAGCTCACCACGGACAGACCGGGCGAACACTGAAGCTTTCTTT.